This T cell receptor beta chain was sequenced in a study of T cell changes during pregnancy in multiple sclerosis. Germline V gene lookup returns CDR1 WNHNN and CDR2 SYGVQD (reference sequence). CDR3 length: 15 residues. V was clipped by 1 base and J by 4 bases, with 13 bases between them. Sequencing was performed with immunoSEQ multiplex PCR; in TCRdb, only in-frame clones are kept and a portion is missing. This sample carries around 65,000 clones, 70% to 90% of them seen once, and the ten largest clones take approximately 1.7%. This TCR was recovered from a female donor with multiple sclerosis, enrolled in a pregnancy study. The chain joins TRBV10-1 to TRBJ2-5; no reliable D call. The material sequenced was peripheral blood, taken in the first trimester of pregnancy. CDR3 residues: CASSEYGSSGETQYF. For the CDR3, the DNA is TGCGCCAGCAGTGAGTACGGTAGCTCGGGAGAGACCCAGTACTTC.